These T cell receptor beta chains were read from a single sample in a study of blood T cells in healthy people across ages. TCRdb itself ran the 5' RACE reads through MiXCR, one entry per CDR3 protein. The sample consists of approximately 940,000 distinct CDR3 sequences, around 49% of them appearing once. The specimen sequenced was blood. The origin of the receptors is a man aged 25 to 45 in good health. Each CDR3 is given with its conserved first and last residue. A D gene is named only where the DNA matches it firmly. Clone sizes are given selectively: once, few, many, or a class where the clone is expanded.

D gene: .; V gene: TRBV20-1; J gene: TRBJ2-7; clone size: .; CDR3 protein: CSASPRSSYEQYF; CDR3 DNA: TGCAGTGCTAGTCCTAGAAGCTCCTACGAGCAGTACTTC
D gene: .; V gene: TRBV15; J gene: TRBJ2-7; clone size: .; CDR3 protein: CATRGSSYEQYF; CDR3 DNA: TGTGCCACCAGGGGCAGTTCCTACGAGCAGTACTTC
D gene: .; V gene: TRBV7-3; J gene: TRBJ2-1; clone size: .; CDR3 protein: CASTDGPHNEQFF; CDR3 DNA: TGTGCCAGCACCGACGGTCCACACAATGAGCAGTTCTTC
D gene: .; V gene: TRBV5-1; J gene: TRBJ2-7; clone size: .; CDR3 protein: CASSQRPPYEQYF; CDR3 DNA: TGCGCCAGCAGCCAAAGGCCTCCCTACGAGCAGTACTTC
D gene: .; V gene: TRBV2; J gene: TRBJ1-5; clone size: .; CDR3 protein: CASKREGGGGPQHF; CDR3 DNA: TGTGCCAGCAAGCGTGAGGGGGGCGGGGGTCCCCAGCATTTT
D gene: TRBD1; V gene: TRBV5-1; J gene: TRBJ2-5; clone size: few; CDR3 protein: CASSPGQGIYGEETQYF; CDR3 DNA: TGCGCCAGCAGCCCGGGACAGGGGATTTACGGCGAAGAGACCCAGTACTTC
D gene: TRBD2; V gene: TRBV7-9; J gene: TRBJ2-4; clone size: .; CDR3 protein: CASSSSGDKNIQYF; CDR3 DNA: TGTGCCAGCAGCTCTAGCGGGGATAAAAACATTCAGTACTTC
D gene: .; V gene: TRBV6-1; J gene: TRBJ2-2; clone size: .; CDR3 protein: CAVREPPATGELFF; CDR3 DNA: TGTGCCGTAAGGGAGCCTCCCGCCACCGGGGAGCTGTTTTTT
D gene: TRBD1; V gene: TRBV10-3; J gene: TRBJ1-5; clone size: few; CDR3 protein: CAISESGTGNQPQHF; CDR3 DNA: TGTGCCATCAGTGAATCAGGGACAGGCAATCAGCCCCAGCATTTT
D gene: .; V gene: TRBV14; J gene: TRBJ2-1; clone size: few; CDR3 protein: CASSQINRDQFF; CDR3 DNA: TGTGCCAGCAGCCAAATTAACCGGGACCAGTTCTTC
D gene: TRBD2; V gene: TRBV6-2/TRBV6-3; J gene: TRBJ2-3; clone size: .; CDR3 protein: CAGSDLSGGAADTQYF; CDR3 DNA: TGTGCCGGCAGTGACCTTAGCGGGGGGGCCGCAGATACGCAGTATTTT
D gene: .; V gene: TRBV6-5; J gene: TRBJ2-3; clone size: .; CDR3 protein: CASSYQRGVGGSTDTQYF; CDR3 DNA: TGTGCCAGCAGTTACCAAAGGGGGGTAGGGGGAAGCACAGATACGCAGTATTTT
D gene: TRBD2; V gene: TRBV7-2; J gene: TRBJ2-7; clone size: .; CDR3 protein: CASSGGVFYYEQYF; CDR3 DNA: TGTGCCAGCAGCGGGGGGGTCTTCTACTACGAGCAGTACTTC
D gene: .; V gene: TRBV7-8; J gene: TRBJ1-2; clone size: few; CDR3 protein: CASSLEGDRDYGYTF; CDR3 DNA: TGTGCCAGCAGCTTAGAGGGAGACAGAGACTATGGCTACACCTTC
D gene: .; V gene: TRBV7-2; J gene: TRBJ2-3; clone size: few; CDR3 protein: CASSRKSFGAVTDTQYF; CDR3 DNA: TGTGCCAGCAGCCGGAAATCCTTTGGTGCAGTCACAGATACGCAGTATTTT
D gene: TRBD1; V gene: TRBV5-1; J gene: TRBJ1-1; clone size: .; CDR3 protein: CASSDTGAKNTEAFF; CDR3 DNA: TGCGCCAGCAGTGATACAGGGGCCAAAAACACTGAAGCTTTCTTT
D gene: TRBD2; V gene: TRBV12-3/TRBV12-4; J gene: TRBJ2-7; clone size: .; CDR3 protein: CASSSEGRAIDEQYF; CDR3 DNA: TGTGCCAGCAGTTCCGAAGGGAGGGCCATCGACGAGCAGTACTTC
D gene: TRBD1; V gene: TRBV6-2/TRBV6-3; J gene: TRBJ2-7; clone size: .; CDR3 protein: CAGATGASYEQYF; CDR3 DNA: TGTGCCGGCGCGACAGGGGCTTCCTACGAGCAGTACTTC
D gene: .; V gene: TRBV3-1; J gene: TRBJ2-1; clone size: .; CDR3 protein: CASSQEVAGYNEQFF; CDR3 DNA: TGTGCCAGCAGCCAAGAAGTGGCGGGGTACAATGAGCAGTTCTTC
D gene: .; V gene: TRBV20-1; J gene: TRBJ2-5; clone size: .; CDR3 protein: CSARGRLALQETQYF; CDR3 DNA: TGCAGTGCTAGAGGGAGACTGGCCCTCCAAGAGACCCAGTACTTC
D gene: TRBD2; V gene: TRBV5-1; J gene: TRBJ2-3; clone size: .; CDR3 protein: CASSLGPSGGDTDTQYF; CDR3 DNA: TGCGCCAGCAGCTTGGGGCCTAGCGGGGGGGACACAGATACGCAGTATTTT
D gene: .; V gene: TRBV10-3; J gene: TRBJ2-3; clone size: .; CDR3 protein: CAISDLGRDTDTQYF; CDR3 DNA: TGTGCCATCAGTGATCTTGGTAGAGACACAGATACGCAGTATTTT
D gene: .; V gene: TRBV6-6; J gene: TRBJ2-7; clone size: .; CDR3 protein: CASSYLGEDEQYF; CDR3 DNA: TGTGCCAGCAGTTATTTAGGAGAGGACGAGCAGTACTTC
D gene: TRBD2; V gene: TRBV20-1; J gene: TRBJ2-5; clone size: .; CDR3 protein: CSARVSSGGVPETQYF; CDR3 DNA: TGCAGTGCTAGAGTTAGCAGCGGGGGGGTTCCGGAGACCCAGTACTTC
D gene: TRBD2; V gene: TRBV5-1; J gene: TRBJ2-3; clone size: few; CDR3 protein: CASALAGEDTQYF; CDR3 DNA: TGCGCCAGCGCCCTAGCGGGTGAAGATACGCAGTATTTT
D gene: TRBD2; V gene: TRBV20-1; J gene: TRBJ2-7; clone size: many; CDR3 protein: CSARDVASGGAGQYF; CDR3 DNA: TGCAGTGCTAGAGATGTGGCTAGCGGGGGGGCCGGGCAGTACTTC
D gene: TRBD1; V gene: TRBV6-1; J gene: TRBJ1-5; clone size: .; CDR3 protein: CASNPDRADQPQHF; CDR3 DNA: TGTGCCAGCAATCCGGACAGGGCGGATCAGCCCCAGCATTTT
D gene: .; V gene: TRBV12-3/TRBV12-4; J gene: TRBJ2-7; clone size: few; CDR3 protein: CASNGPDSYEQYF; CDR3 DNA: TGTGCCAGCAATGGGCCCGACTCCTACGAGCAGTACTTC
D gene: .; V gene: TRBV7-9; J gene: TRBJ2-3; clone size: .; CDR3 protein: CASSLVSVRRMAQYF; CDR3 DNA: TGTGCCAGCAGCTTAGTCTCGGTCAGGAGGATGGCGCAGTATTTT
D gene: TRBD1; V gene: TRBV5-6; J gene: TRBJ2-1; clone size: .; CDR3 protein: CASSLGQGLHEQFF; CDR3 DNA: TGTGCCAGCAGCTTGGGACAGGGCCTCCACGAGCAGTTCTTC
D gene: TRBD1; V gene: TRBV3-1; J gene: TRBJ2-7; clone size: .; CDR3 protein: CASSQDRGQDDEQYF; CDR3 DNA: TGTGCCAGCAGCCAAGATCGGGGACAGGACGACGAGCAGTACTTC
D gene: TRBD2; V gene: TRBV5-1; J gene: TRBJ2-2; clone size: .; CDR3 protein: CASSGGTSPTGELFF; CDR3 DNA: TGCGCCAGCAGCGGCGGGACTAGCCCAACCGGGGAGCTGTTTTTT
D gene: TRBD2; V gene: TRBV11-1; J gene: TRBJ2-1; clone size: .; CDR3 protein: CASGVGTSGSGWQFF; CDR3 DNA: TGTGCCAGTGGTGTGGGGACTAGCGGATCGGGGTGGCAGTTCTTC
D gene: .; V gene: TRBV6-5; J gene: TRBJ1-4; clone size: .; CDR3 protein: CASRAGRENEKLFF; CDR3 DNA: TGTGCCAGCAGGGCAGGGAGGGAAAATGAAAAACTGTTTTTT
D gene: .; V gene: TRBV20-1; J gene: TRBJ2-7; clone size: many; CDR3 protein: CSARDRVGDEQYF; CDR3 DNA: TGCAGTGCTAGAGATCGAGTCGGCGACGAGCAGTACTTC
D gene: .; V gene: TRBV7-2; J gene: TRBJ1-5; clone size: .; CDR3 protein: CASSARGRSGYQPQHF; CDR3 DNA: TGTGCCAGCAGCGCACGCGGACGGAGTGGATATCAGCCCCAGCATTTT
D gene: .; V gene: TRBV6-4; J gene: TRBJ2-3; clone size: many; CDR3 protein: CASSDGAGSTDTQYF; CDR3 DNA: TGTGCCAGCAGTGACGGGGCGGGGAGTACAGATACGCAGTATTTT
D gene: .; V gene: TRBV6-5; J gene: TRBJ1-1; clone size: .; CDR3 protein: CASRPSDTEAFF; CDR3 DNA: TGTGCCAGCAGACCCAGCGACACTGAAGCTTTCTTT
D gene: .; V gene: TRBV7-9; J gene: TRBJ2-7; clone size: few; CDR3 protein: CASSFPGLGYEQYF; CDR3 DNA: TGTGCCAGCAGCTTCCCGGGGTTGGGATACGAGCAGTACTTC
D gene: TRBD1; V gene: TRBV6-1; J gene: TRBJ1-3; clone size: .; CDR3 protein: CASRGTGQGRNTIYF; CDR3 DNA: TGTGCCAGCAGGGGGACCGGACAGGGGAGGAACACCATATATTTT
D gene: .; V gene: TRBV12-3/TRBV12-4; J gene: TRBJ2-3; clone size: .; CDR3 protein: CASRGHTQYF; CDR3 DNA: TGTGCCAGCAGGGGGCATACGCAGTATTTT
D gene: .; V gene: TRBV5-1; J gene: TRBJ2-7; clone size: .; CDR3 protein: CASSLGGWVDEQYF; CDR3 DNA: TGCGCCAGCAGCTTGGGGGGCTGGGTCGACGAGCAGTACTTC
D gene: .; V gene: TRBV28; J gene: TRBJ1-2; clone size: few; CDR3 protein: CASSYDPVNYGYTF; CDR3 DNA: TGTGCCAGCAGCTACGATCCGGTAAACTATGGCTACACCTTC
D gene: TRBD2; V gene: TRBV20-1; J gene: TRBJ2-7; clone size: .; CDR3 protein: CSARHAQRGAAMDQYF; CDR3 DNA: TGCAGTGCTAGACATGCCCAGCGGGGGGCCGCAATGGACCAGTACTTC
D gene: TRBD1; V gene: TRBV12-3/TRBV12-4; J gene: TRBJ2-7; clone size: many; CDR3 protein: CASRMGQKVNEQYF; CDR3 DNA: TGTGCCAGCAGGATGGGACAGAAGGTTAACGAGCAGTACTTC
D gene: .; V gene: TRBV11-2; J gene: TRBJ1-1; clone size: few; CDR3 protein: CASSQGEGRGTEAFF; CDR3 DNA: TGTGCCAGCAGCCAAGGAGAGGGGCGAGGGACTGAAGCTTTCTTT
D gene: .; V gene: TRBV5-1; J gene: TRBJ2-5; clone size: .; CDR3 protein: CASSPPRTAKTQYF; CDR3 DNA: TGCGCCAGCAGCCCTCCCAGGACGGCAAAGACCCAGTACTTC
D gene: .; V gene: TRBV5-6; J gene: TRBJ1-6; clone size: few; CDR3 protein: CASSLRTISPLHF; CDR3 DNA: TGTGCCAGCAGCCTAAGGACGATTTCACCCCTCCACTTT
D gene: TRBD1; V gene: TRBV3-1; J gene: TRBJ2-7; clone size: .; CDR3 protein: CASSPLGTGPEQYF; CDR3 DNA: TGTGCCAGCAGCCCCTTGGGGACAGGTCCCGAGCAGTACTTC
D gene: .; V gene: TRBV28; J gene: TRBJ1-6; clone size: few; CDR3 protein: CATSPGAINSPLHF; CDR3 DNA: TGTGCCACCTCTCCAGGAGCGATCAATTCACCCCTCCACTTT
D gene: .; V gene: TRBV6-1; J gene: TRBJ2-7; clone size: .; CDR3 protein: CASSVFYEQYF; CDR3 DNA: TGTGCCAGCAGTGTATTCTACGAGCAGTACTTC
D gene: .; V gene: TRBV24-1; J gene: TRBJ2-2; clone size: few; CDR3 protein: CATTGQTTGELFF; CDR3 DNA: TGTGCCACCACAGGACAGACCACCGGGGAGCTGTTTTTT
D gene: TRBD1; V gene: TRBV25-1; J gene: TRBJ2-6; clone size: .; CDR3 protein: CASTPGTGPPGANVLTF; CDR3 DNA: TGTGCCAGCACCCCCGGGACAGGCCCTCCTGGGGCCAACGTCCTGACTTTC
D gene: .; V gene: TRBV12-3/TRBV12-4; J gene: TRBJ2-7; clone size: few; CDR3 protein: CASSPPFYEQYF; CDR3 DNA: TGTGCCAGCAGTCCACCGTTCTACGAGCAGTACTTC
D gene: TRBD2; V gene: TRBV10-3; J gene: TRBJ2-3; clone size: few; CDR3 protein: CAIRRLADTDTQYF; CDR3 DNA: TGTGCCATCAGGCGACTAGCGGATACAGATACGCAGTATTTT
D gene: TRBD1; V gene: TRBV5-1; J gene: TRBJ1-1; clone size: .; CDR3 protein: CASRYDRAVTEAFF; CDR3 DNA: TGCGCCAGCAGGTATGACAGGGCTGTCACTGAAGCTTTCTTT
D gene: TRBD2; V gene: TRBV6-5; J gene: TRBJ2-1; clone size: .; CDR3 protein: CASSYPTSGGAIEQFF; CDR3 DNA: TGTGCCAGCAGTTACCCCACTAGCGGGGGGGCTATTGAGCAGTTCTTC
D gene: .; V gene: TRBV7-2; J gene: TRBJ1-6; clone size: .; CDR3 protein: CASSLTLGSYNSPLHF; CDR3 DNA: TGTGCCAGCAGCTTGACATTAGGCTCCTATAATTCACCCCTCCACTTT
D gene: .; V gene: TRBV12-3/TRBV12-4; J gene: TRBJ2-1; clone size: few; CDR3 protein: CASSRGTLGGDEQFF; CDR3 DNA: TGTGCCAGCAGCCGGGGGACATTGGGGGGGGATGAGCAGTTCTTC
D gene: .; V gene: TRBV11-2; J gene: TRBJ1-5; clone size: .; CDR3 protein: CASSLVAGDNQPQHF; CDR3 DNA: TGTGCCAGCAGCTTAGTAGCAGGAGACAATCAGCCCCAGCATTTT